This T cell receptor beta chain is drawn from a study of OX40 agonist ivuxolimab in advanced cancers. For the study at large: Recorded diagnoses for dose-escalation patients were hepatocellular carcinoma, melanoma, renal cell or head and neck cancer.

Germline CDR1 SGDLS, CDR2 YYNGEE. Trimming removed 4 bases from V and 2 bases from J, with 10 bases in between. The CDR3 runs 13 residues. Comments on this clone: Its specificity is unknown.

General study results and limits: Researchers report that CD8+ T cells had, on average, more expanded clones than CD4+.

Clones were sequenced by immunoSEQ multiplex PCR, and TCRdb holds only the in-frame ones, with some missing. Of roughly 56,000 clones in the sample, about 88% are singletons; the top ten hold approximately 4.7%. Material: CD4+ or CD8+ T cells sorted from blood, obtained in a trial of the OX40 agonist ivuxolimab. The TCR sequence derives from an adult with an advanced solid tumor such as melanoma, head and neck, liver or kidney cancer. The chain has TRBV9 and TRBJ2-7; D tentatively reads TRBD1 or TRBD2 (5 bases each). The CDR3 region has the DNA TGTGCCAGCAGCCCCCGAGGGGCCTACGAGCAGTACTTC. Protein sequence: CASSPRGAYEQYF.